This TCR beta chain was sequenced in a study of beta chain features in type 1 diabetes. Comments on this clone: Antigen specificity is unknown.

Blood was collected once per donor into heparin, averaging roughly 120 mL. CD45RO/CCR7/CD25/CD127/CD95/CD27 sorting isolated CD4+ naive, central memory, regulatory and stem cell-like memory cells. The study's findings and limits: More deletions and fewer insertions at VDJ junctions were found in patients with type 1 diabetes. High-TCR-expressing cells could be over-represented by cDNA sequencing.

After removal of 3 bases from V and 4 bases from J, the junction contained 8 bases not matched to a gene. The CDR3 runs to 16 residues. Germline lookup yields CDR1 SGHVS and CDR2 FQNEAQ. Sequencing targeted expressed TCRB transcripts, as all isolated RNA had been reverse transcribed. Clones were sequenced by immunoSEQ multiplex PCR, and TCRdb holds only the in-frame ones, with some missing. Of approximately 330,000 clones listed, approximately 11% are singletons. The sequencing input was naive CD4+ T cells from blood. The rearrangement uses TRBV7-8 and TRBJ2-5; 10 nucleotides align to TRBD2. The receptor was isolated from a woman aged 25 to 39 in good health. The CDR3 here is CASSFLAGEAPETQYF. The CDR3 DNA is TGTGCCAGCAGCTTCCTAGCGGGAGAGGCTCCAGAGACCCAGTACTTC.